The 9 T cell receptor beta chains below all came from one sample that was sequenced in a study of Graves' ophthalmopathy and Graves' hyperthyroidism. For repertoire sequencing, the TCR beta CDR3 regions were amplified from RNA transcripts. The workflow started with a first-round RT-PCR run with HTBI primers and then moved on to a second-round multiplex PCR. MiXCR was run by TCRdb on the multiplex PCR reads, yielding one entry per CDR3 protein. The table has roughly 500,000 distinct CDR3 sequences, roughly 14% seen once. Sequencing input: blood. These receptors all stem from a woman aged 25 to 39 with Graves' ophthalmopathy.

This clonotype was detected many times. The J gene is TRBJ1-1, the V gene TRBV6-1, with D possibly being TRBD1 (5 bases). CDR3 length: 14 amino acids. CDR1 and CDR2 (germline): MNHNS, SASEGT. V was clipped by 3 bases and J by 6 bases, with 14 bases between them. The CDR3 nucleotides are TGTGCCAGCAGTGAGATGAGGGGATTGTCTGAAGCTTTCTTT. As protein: CASSEMRGLSEAFF.

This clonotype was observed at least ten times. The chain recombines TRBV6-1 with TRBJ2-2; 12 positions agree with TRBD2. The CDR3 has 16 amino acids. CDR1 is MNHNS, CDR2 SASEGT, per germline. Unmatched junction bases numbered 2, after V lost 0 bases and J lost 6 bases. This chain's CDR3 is CASSEALAGGPGELFF. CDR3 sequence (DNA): TGTGCCAGCAGTGAAGCCCTAGCGGGGGGGCCCGGGGAGCTGTTTTTT.

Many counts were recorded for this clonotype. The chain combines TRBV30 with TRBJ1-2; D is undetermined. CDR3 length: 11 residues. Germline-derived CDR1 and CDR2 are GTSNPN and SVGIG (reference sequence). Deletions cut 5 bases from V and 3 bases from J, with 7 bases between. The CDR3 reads CAWGRDYGYTF. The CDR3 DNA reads TGTGCCTGGGGACGGGACTATGGCTACACCTTC.

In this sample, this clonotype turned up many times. CDR3 protein: CASSHERDRDLQPQHF. The CDR3 bases are TGCGCCAGCAGCCATGAGCGGGACAGGGACCTTCAGCCCCAGCATTTT. The chain links TRBV4-1 to TRBJ1-5; 9 bases are shared with TRBD1. V shed 3 bases, J shed 6 bases, and the junction held 9 bases outside the gene matches. The germline gives CDR1 MGHRA, CDR2 YSYEKL. The CDR3 sequence is 16 residues long.

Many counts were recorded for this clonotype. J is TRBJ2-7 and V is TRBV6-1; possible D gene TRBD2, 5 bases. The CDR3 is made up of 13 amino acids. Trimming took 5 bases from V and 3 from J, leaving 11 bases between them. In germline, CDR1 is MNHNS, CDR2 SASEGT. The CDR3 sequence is CASSRSGGYEQYF. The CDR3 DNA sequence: TGTGCCAGCAGTCGTTCCGGAGGCTACGAGCAGTACTTC.

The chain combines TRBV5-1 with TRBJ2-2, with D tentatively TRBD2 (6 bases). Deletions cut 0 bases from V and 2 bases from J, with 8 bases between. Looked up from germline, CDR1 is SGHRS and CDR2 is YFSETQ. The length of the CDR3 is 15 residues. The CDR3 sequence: CASSLARDNTGELFF. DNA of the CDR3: TGCGCCAGCAGCTTGGCGCGGGATAACACCGGGGAGCTGTTTTTT.

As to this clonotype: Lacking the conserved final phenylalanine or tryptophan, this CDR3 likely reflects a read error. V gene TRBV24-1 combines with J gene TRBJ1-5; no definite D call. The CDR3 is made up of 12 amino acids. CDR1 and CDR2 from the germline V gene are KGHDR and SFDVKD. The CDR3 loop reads CAASEGPQPQHV. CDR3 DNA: TGTGCCGCCAGTGAAGGTCCTCAGCCCCAGCATGTT.

The CDR3 loop reads CASSLAGSGLSYEQYF. The CDR3 DNA follows: TGTGCCAGCAGCTTAGCTGGTAGCGGCTTATCCTACGAGCAGTACTTC. The rearrangement uses TRBV7-2 and TRBJ2-7; D might be TRBD2 (6 bases). V dropped 0 bases and J dropped 1 base, with 13 bases sitting between them. The CDR3 length is 16 residues. Germline assignment: CDR1 SGHTA and CDR2 FQGNSA.

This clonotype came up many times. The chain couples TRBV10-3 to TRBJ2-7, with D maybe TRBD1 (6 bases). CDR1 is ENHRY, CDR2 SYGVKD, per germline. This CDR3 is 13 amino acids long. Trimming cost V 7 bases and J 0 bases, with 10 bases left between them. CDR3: CAIKDSSSYEQYF. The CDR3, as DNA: TGTGCCATCAAGGACAGTTCCTCCTACGAGCAGTACTTC.